This T cell receptor (beta chain) was sequenced for a study of T cell responses to AZD1222 COVID-19 vaccine. The study's findings and limits: Donors were chiefly white British, with a greater number of females, and clonal diversity was perhaps underestimated. Regions left unmutated in variants are reportedly the target of nearly half of spike-specific TCRs.

Remarks on this clone: As yet, its antigen is unknown.

The CDR3 spans 13 residues. Germline V gene sequence: CDR1 ENHRY, CDR2 SYGVKD. V was pared by 10 bases and J by 4 bases, with 7 bases of the junction left unmatched. Only in-frame clones appear in the TCRdb table, and some are missing; sequencing was by immunoSEQ multiplex PCR. This sample has about 160,000 clones, with 94% found just once. The input for sequencing was peripheral blood, taken on day 0 of AZD1222 vaccination. This TCR came from an adult in good health. This chain connects TRBV10-3 to TRBJ1-2, with 9 bases lining up with TRBD1. CDR3 sequence reads: CATGQGAGYGYTF. CDR3 DNA sequence: TGTGCCACGGGACAGGGTGCCGGCTATGGCTACACCTTC.